Listed here are 25 T cell receptor beta chains from one sample, sequenced in a study of cytomegalovirus exposure and HLA in healthy donors. The PCR was carried out with 60 Vbeta primers and 13 Jbeta primers. This table comes from immunoSEQ multiplex PCR, and its TCRdb copy is limited to in-frame clones, with some not included. The sample shows some 120,000 clones, 82% of them seen only once. Sequencing input: PBMCs. The receptors were sampled from a woman between 18 and 29 years old in good health and CMV-seronegative.

The gene calls are TRBV7-8 and TRBJ2-7, with D unclear. Germline V lookup: CDR1 SGHVS, CDR2 FQNEAQ. V lost 4 bases and J 0 bases, leaving 13 bases between the germline ends. CDR3 size: 15 residues. Here the CDR3 DNA reads TGTGCCAGCAGCTCCCGAAGACACAACTCCTACGAGCAGTACTTC. Translation gives CASSSRRHNSYEQYF.

The V gene is TRBV6-5, the J gene TRBJ1-2; D is unclear. This CDR3 is built from 15 residues. Trimming cost V 4 bases and J 2 bases, with 14 bases left between them. Germline V gene sequence: CDR1 MNHEY, CDR2 SVGAGI. The CDR3 region has the DNA TGTGCCAGCAGTTCGGTGGGCGCCCAGAACTATGGCTACACCTTC. This gives the protein CASSSVGAQNYGYTF.

The J gene is TRBJ2-3, the V gene TRBV5-4; 13 nucleotides match TRBD2. After removal of 4 bases from V and 0 bases from J, the junction contained 11 bases not matched to a gene. The CDR3 extends over 19 amino acids. From germline, CDR1 is SGHNT and CDR2 YYREEE (reference sequence). This CDR3 is CASSPKAGTSGASTDTQYF. CDR3 in DNA: TGTGCCAGCAGCCCCAAAGCCGGGACTAGCGGGGCTAGCACAGATACGCAGTATTTT.

This chain joins TRBV4-3 and TRBJ2-1; weak D call: TRBD2 (7 bases). Germline values: CDR1 LGHNA, CDR2 YSLEER. V shed 2 bases and J shed 5 bases, with 19 bases lying between them. The CDR3 runs to 17 residues. The CDR3, as DNA: TGCGCCAGCAGCCAAACCCGCGCGGGGGCGCCTAACAATGAGCAGTTCTTC. Translation: CASSQTRAGAPNNEQFF.

The chain is built from TRBV7-6 and TRBJ1-3, with no clear D. V gave up 1 base and J gave up 3 bases, with 7 bases separating them. The CDR3 contains 14 residues. In germline, CDR1 is SGHVS, CDR2 FNYEAQ. The CDR3 region has the DNA TGTGCCAGCAGCTTAGAGGAGCGTGGAAACACCATATATTTT. As protein: CASSLEERGNTIYF. Combining the CDR3 with reference TRBV7-6 and TRBJ1-3 gives the whole variable domain GAGVSQSPRYKVTKRGQDVALRCDPISGHVSLYWYRQALGQGPEFLTYFNYEAQQDKSGLPNDRFSAERPEGSISTLTIQRTEQRDSAMYRCASSLEERGNTIYFGEGSWLTVV.

This clone was picked up one time. This chain links TRBV7-2 with TRBJ1-3; the match to TRBD1 covers 8 bases. This CDR3 comprises 16 residues. Trimming took 3 bases from V and 4 from J; bases not matched to a gene: 8. Germline V gene data show CDR1 as SGHTA and CDR2 as FQGNSA. CDR3 in DNA: TGTGCCAGCAGCTTTGGGATCAGGGGGCCGGGAAACACCATATATTTT. The encoded protein is CASSFGIRGPGNTIYF.

The chain links TRBV18 to TRBJ2-7; TRBD1 might be the D (6 bases). Trimming pared 6 bases from V and 6 bases from J, leaving 18 bases between. The length of the CDR3 is 14 residues. The germline CDR1 and CDR2 sequences are KGHSH and LQKENI. The CDR3 DNA is TGTGCCAGCTCTGAACTACAGGGAATCCGCGAGCAGTACTTC. Its translation is CASSELQGIREQYF.

The chain joins TRBV5-1 to TRBJ1-1, with TRBD1 identical over 7 bases. The junction had 6 bases not matched to a gene; V was cut back by 6 bases and J by 1 base. The V gene's germline CDR1 is SGHRS and CDR2 YFSETQ. The CDR3 has 14 residues. The CDR3: CASKDRAWNTEAFF. The CDR3 nucleotides read TGCGCCAGCAAAGACAGGGCTTGGAACACTGAAGCTTTCTTT.

This clone appeared a few times. The chain uses TRBV27 and TRBJ1-3, with D unclear. The CDR3 extends over 18 amino acids. Trimming left V 10 bases short and J 4 bases short, with 29 bases between. Germline CDR1 is MNHEY and CDR2 is SMNVEV (reference sequence). The DNA of the CDR3 is TGTGCCAACAGACCGACTACAACCCTCATTCGACCGGGAAACACCATATATTTT. It yields the protein CANRPTTTLIRPGNTIYF.

This chain links TRBV19 with TRBJ2-1, with 14 bases lining up with TRBD2. This CDR3 region has 16 residues. V lost 5 bases to trimming and J lost 7 bases; unmatched junction nucleotides: 7. Germline V CDR1 and CDR2: LNHDA, SQIVND (reference sequence). DNA of the CDR3: TGTGCCAGTAGTCTCCGACTAGCGGGAGGGGCTAATGAGCAGTTCTTC. Protein sequence: CASSLRLAGGANEQFF. The entire variable domain, with the rest obtained from reference TRBV19 and TRBJ2-1, is as follows: DGGITQSPKYLFRKEGQNVTLSCEQNLNHDAMYWYRQDPGQGLRLIYYSQIVNDFQKGDIAEGYSVSREKKESFPLTVTSAQKNPTAFYLCASSLRLAGGANEQFFGPGTRLTVL.

The table lists this clone with a count of one. The junction shows a germline mismatch at one end, possibly a read error. The chain couples TRBV7-9 to TRBJ2-6; tentative D call: TRBD1 (5 bases). Germline V gene data show CDR1 as SEHNR and CDR2 as FQNEAQ (reference sequence). The CDR3 is 17 amino acids. The CDR3: CASSLLALGFGANGLTF. The CDR3 DNA reads as TGTGCCAGCAGCTTATTAGCCCTCGGTTTTGGGGCCAACGGCCTGACTTTC.

The chain links TRBV7-9 to TRBJ1-5; D is unresolved. Germline lookup yields CDR1 SEHNR and CDR2 FQNEAQ (reference sequence). V shed 5 bases and J shed 4 bases, with 18 bases lying between them. The CDR3 loop spans 16 amino acids. CDR3 loop: CASSPPRAGRNQPQHF. As DNA, the CDR3 is TGTGCCAGCAGCCCTCCTCGAGCGGGTCGAAATCAGCCCCAGCATTTT.

The V gene is TRBV18, the J gene TRBJ1-1; D not resolved. The germline V gene has CDR1 KGHSH and CDR2 LQKENI. Deletions cut 3 bases from V and 8 bases from J, with 10 bases between. The CDR3 extends over 12 amino acids. In nucleotides, the CDR3 is TGTGCCAGCTCACCTCTTATTATGGAAGCTTTCTTT. Its protein product is CASSPLIMEAFF.

This chain uses TRBV13 with TRBJ2-5; D gene ambiguous. CDR3 length: 14 amino acids. Between the trimmed V and J ends, which lost 4 bases and 1 base, there was a span of 10 bases. Germline lookup yields CDR1 PRHDT and CDR2 FYEKMQ (reference sequence). CDR3 coding DNA: TGTGCCAGCAGCTCCTTGACAACCCAAGAGACCCAGTACTTC. This sequence encodes CASSSLTTQETQYF. Complete variable domain (other parts from reference TRBV13 and TRBJ2-5): AAGVIQSPRHLIKEKRETATLKCYPIPRHDTVYWYQQGPGQDPQFLISFYEKMQSDKGSIPDRFSAQQFSDYHSELNMSSLELGDSALYFCASSSLTTQETQYFGPGTRLLVL.

V gene TRBV6-6 combines with J gene TRBJ1-1; a weak D match, TRBD1 (5 bases). V lost 2 bases to trimming and J lost 1 base, with 8 bases between them. This CDR3 has 14 residues. Looked up from germline, CDR1 is MNHNY and CDR2 is SVGAGI (reference sequence). In DNA, the CDR3 is TGTGCCAGCAGTTACGACAGCAGGAACACTGAAGCTTTCTTT. Translated, it gives CASSYDSRNTEAFF.

V usage is TRBV7-2 and J usage is TRBJ2-3; 7 bases line up with TRBD2. This CDR3 is 18 amino acids long. The germline CDR1 and CDR2 sequences are SGHTA and FQGNSA. The junction had 14 bases not matched to a gene; V was cut back by 4 bases and J by 1 base. The CDR3 bases are TGTGCCAGCAGCTCCTTAGCGGGCTCCCGACCGGGCACAGATACGCAGTATTTT. Translated, it gives CASSSLAGSRPGTDTQYF.

This sequence joins TRBV7-4 and TRBJ1-4; a possible D gene is TRBD1 (6 bases). V lost 2 bases and J lost 7, with 11 bases in between. The CDR3 runs to 14 residues. Looked up from germline, CDR1 is SGHVT and CDR2 is SQSDAQ. The CDR3: CASSLMGAGEKLFF. For the CDR3, the DNA is TGTGCCAGCAGCTTAATGGGGGCGGGTGAAAAACTGTTTTTT.

The CDR3 protein is CASGLRSTGVREQFF. CDR3 coding DNA: TGTGCTAGTGGTTTGAGGTCAACAGGCGTTCGGGAGCAGTTCTTC. The chain recombines TRBV12-5 with TRBJ2-1; possibly TRBD1 for D (5 bases). From germline, CDR1 is LGHNT and CDR2 FRNRAP. V was trimmed by 2 bases and J by 10 bases, leaving 18 bases between them. The CDR3 totals 15 residues.

As regards this clone: Relative to the germline gene, one junction end is altered; a read error may explain this. The chain couples TRBV14 to TRBJ1-2; 8 bases are a match to TRBD1. The CDR3 consists of 17 residues. Germline-derived CDR1 and CDR2 are SGHDN and FVKESK. CDR3 coding DNA: TGTGCCAGCAGCCACTTTGGGACAGGCCATAGGAGACGGGGCTATACCTTC. This codes for CASSHFGTGHRRRGYTF.

The CDR3 region is CASSGIGGSAEAFF. The CDR3 region has the DNA TGTGCCAGCAGCGGGATCGGGGGGAGCGCTGAAGCTTTCTTT. This chain links TRBV9 with TRBJ1-1, with D possibly TRBD1 on 5 matching bases. The CDR3 is made up of 14 amino acids. The germline gives CDR1 SGDLS, CDR2 YYNGEE. V was trimmed by 3 bases and J by 6 bases, leaving 15 bases between them.

This clone was detected only a few times. The chain recombines TRBV19 with TRBJ1-1; no clear D. The CDR3 covers 14 residues. V lost 3 bases and J lost 2, with 10 bases in between. Germline lookup yields CDR1 LNHDA and CDR2 SQIVND (reference sequence). The CDR3 region is CASSIRSLNTEAFF. As DNA, the CDR3 is TGTGCCAGTAGTATTAGGAGTTTAAACACTGAAGCTTTCTTT.

V is TRBV19 and J is TRBJ2-7; tentative D call: TRBD1 (5 bases). In germline, CDR1 is LNHDA, CDR2 SQIVND (reference sequence). V lost 5 bases, J lost 5 bases, and 10 bases lay in between. The CDR3 has 12 residues. The CDR3 DNA follows: TGTGCCAGTAGTCCCCAGGGTGACGAGCAGTACTTC. Translated: CASSPQGDEQYF.

The V gene is TRBV6-6, the J gene TRBJ1-2, with 9 bases identical to TRBD1. The CDR3 is 15 residues long. V shed 2 bases and J 5 bases; nucleotides not matched to a gene: 6. Germline CDR1 reads MNHNY; CDR2 reads SVGAGI (reference sequence). CDR3 in amino acids: CASSYEGQGIYGYTF. The CDR3 DNA reads as TGTGCCAGCAGTTACGAGGGACAGGGTATTTATGGCTACACCTTC.

The chain carries TRBV15 and TRBJ2-3; D perhaps matches TRBD2 (5 bases). CDR3 length: 13 residues. The germline gives CDR1 LNHNV, CDR2 YYDKDF (reference sequence). Trimming took 5 bases from V and 6 from J, leaving 12 bases between them. The CDR3 DNA is TGTGCCACCAGCGTCAGTCCGGGGGATACGCAGTATTTT. This sequence encodes CATSVSPGDTQYF.

CDR3 in DNA: TGTGCCAGCAGTTTAGAGGGTCGCGAGCAGTACTTC. Protein sequence: CASSLEGREQYF. The chain couples TRBV28 to TRBJ2-7; the D gene is possibly TRBD2 (5 bases). Trimming shortened V by 2 bases and J by 6 bases, and 8 bases separated the two germline ends. CDR3 length equals 12 residues. Germline V gene data show CDR1 as MDHEN and CDR2 as SYDVKM.